The 10 T cell receptor beta chains below come from one sample, sequenced in a study of blood T cells in healthy people across ages. Through a sample-barcoded 5' primer and a J-beta primer mix, a second PCR was run for roughly 7 to 11 cycles. TCRdb analysed the 5' RACE reads with MiXCR anew, one entry per CDR3 protein. Of 1,500,000 or so distinct CDR3 sequences listed, 55% to 75% are singletons. Sample: blood. These receptors came from a man aged 18-30 years in good health.

This clonotype was counted only a few times. This chain joins TRBV20-1 and TRBJ2-1; D gene ambiguous. CDR3 length: 14 residues. Germline lookup yields CDR1 DFQATT and CDR2 SNEGSKA (reference sequence). V was clipped by 0 bases and J by 6 bases, with 12 bases between them. The CDR3: CSARDPSRFNEQFF. The CDR3 nucleotides are TGCAGTGCTAGAGATCCCAGCCGGTTCAATGAGCAGTTCTTC.

The chain combines TRBV10-3 with TRBJ2-1; D is possibly TRBD2 (5 bases). V was trimmed by 4 bases and J by 0 bases, leaving 7 bases between them. Germline-derived CDR1 and CDR2 are ENHRY and SYGVKD. CDR3 length: 14 amino acids. The CDR3, as DNA: TGTGCCATCAGTGGGGAGCCCTCCTACAATGAGCAGTTCTTC. Translated: CAISGEPSYNEQFF.

The count of this clonotype is one. This chain connects TRBV7-9 to TRBJ2-4; TRBD1 matches 8 bases. The J call could be wrong; TRBJ2-7 is a better fit for the DNA end. There are 15 residues in the CDR3. Germline lookup yields CDR1 SEHNR and CDR2 FQNEAQ (reference sequence). The CDR3: CASSSAQGAVDEQYF. CDR3 DNA: TGTGCCAGCAGCTCGGCGCAGGGGGCAGTCGACGAGCAGTACTTC.

This clonotype was counted only a few times. This chain connects TRBV6-2 or TRBV6-3 to TRBJ2-4; no reliable D call. The CDR3 spans 12 residues. Germline loops: CDR1 MNHEY, CDR2 SVGEGT. V lost 6 bases to trimming and J lost 9 bases, with 12 bases between them. The chain's CDR3 is CASRLLDSIQYF. CDR3 DNA: TGTGCCAGCAGATTATTGGATAGCATTCAGTACTTC.

V usage is TRBV18 and J usage is TRBJ1-4; D may be TRBD1 (6 bases). V lost 6 bases and J lost 7, with 18 bases in between. The germline gives CDR1 KGHSH, CDR2 LQKENI. This CDR3 has 15 amino acids. CDR3 sequence (DNA): TGTGCCAGCTCGACCGGGACACTTGGTGGTGAAAAACTGTTTTTT. Translation gives CASSTGTLGGEKLFF.

V usage is TRBV30 and J usage is TRBJ2-1; tentatively, D is TRBD2 (6 bases). In germline, CDR1 is GTSNPN, CDR2 SVGIG (reference sequence). The length of the CDR3 is 11 residues. V dropped 3 bases and J dropped 9 bases, with 9 bases sitting between them. The CDR3 spells CAWSSGVEQFF. The CDR3 DNA reads as TGTGCCTGGAGCTCGGGAGTTGAGCAGTTCTTC.

The CDR3 sequence is CASRFGPGEQYF. As DNA, the CDR3 is TGTGCCAGCAGGTTTGGGCCAGGGGAGCAGTACTTC. This chain uses TRBV27 with TRBJ2-1, with D tentatively TRBD1 (5 bases). The J call may be faulty, since TRBJ2-7 better matches the DNA end. The germline CDR1 and CDR2 sequences are MNHEY and SMNVEV (reference sequence). The CDR3 loop spans 12 amino acids.

In this sample, this clonotype turned up once. The V gene is TRBV11-2, the J gene TRBJ1-2, with 7 bases that match TRBD1. The CDR3 contains 14 residues. Per germline, CDR1 SGHAT and CDR2 FQNNGV. Losses at the gene ends were 5 bases for V and 3 bases for J; bases not matched to a gene: 6. CDR3 in amino acids: CASSLTGYDYGYTF. CDR3 sequence (DNA): TGTGCCAGCAGCCTGACAGGGTATGACTATGGCTACACCTTC.

This clonotype was found a few times. The V and J genes are TRBV4-1 and TRBJ2-1; 10 bases agree with TRBD2. The CDR3 spans 15 residues. Unmatched junction bases numbered 6, after V lost 6 bases and J lost 4 bases. Per the germline V gene, CDR1 is MGHRA and CDR2 is YSYEKL. The CDR3 nucleotides read TGCGCCAGCAGTCCGGGACTAGCGCAATACAATGAGCAGTTCTTC. Its translation is CASSPGLAQYNEQFF.

This clonotype came up a few times. V and J are TRBV27 and TRBJ2-5; perhaps TRBD2 as D (6 bases). The DNA end is a closer match to TRBJ2-7, so the J assignment may be wrong. CDR3 length: 14 amino acids. Per germline, CDR1 MNHEY and CDR2 SMNVEV (reference sequence). The CDR3 sequence: CASRGDGTGHEQYF. The CDR3 DNA reads TGTGCCAGCAGGGGGGATGGGACTGGACACGAGCAGTACTTC.